This note documents a single T cell receptor (beta chain) sequence. Its antigen remains unidentified. Once obtained from cultured CD4+ T cells, the DNA was sequenced using the Oncomine TCR Beta short-read assay. TCRdb called the PCR reads again in MiXCR, with one record for every CDR3 protein. The sample carries around 10,000 distinct CDR3 sequences, around three fifths recorded once. Indicated treatment: approximately 10-day PBMC culture with coronavirus spike peptide pools or control peptides (ViraFEST assay). ViraFEST enlarged antigen-specific T cell populations with peptide pools and afterwards sequenced TCRs. The data stem from a study of vaccination and CD4 T cells after COVID-19. About the research overall: Cells received overlapping spike peptides from SARS-CoV-2, HCoV-NL63, HCoV-OC43 and HCoV-229E as stimulation. Regarding the study as a whole: The study examined relatively few convalescent patients and included no early post-infection timepoints. Spike mono-reactivity was evident in 304 of the 307 vaccine-specific clones derived from convalescent patients.

The clonotype originates from a human donor who had recovered from COVID-19. The sample comprised CD4+ T cells from blood, cultured in vitro.

The CDR3 loop reads CSARPTGSSGANVLTF. The CDR3 coding sequence is TGCAGTGCTAGACCTACAGGGAGCTCTGGGGCCAACGTCCTGACTTTC. The chain has TRBV20-1 and TRBJ2-6; D may be TRBD1 (6 bases). V lost 2 bases and J 0 bases, leaving 11 bases between the germline ends. CDR1 DFQATT and CDR2 SNEGSKA come from the germline V gene (reference sequence). This CDR3 contains 16 residues.